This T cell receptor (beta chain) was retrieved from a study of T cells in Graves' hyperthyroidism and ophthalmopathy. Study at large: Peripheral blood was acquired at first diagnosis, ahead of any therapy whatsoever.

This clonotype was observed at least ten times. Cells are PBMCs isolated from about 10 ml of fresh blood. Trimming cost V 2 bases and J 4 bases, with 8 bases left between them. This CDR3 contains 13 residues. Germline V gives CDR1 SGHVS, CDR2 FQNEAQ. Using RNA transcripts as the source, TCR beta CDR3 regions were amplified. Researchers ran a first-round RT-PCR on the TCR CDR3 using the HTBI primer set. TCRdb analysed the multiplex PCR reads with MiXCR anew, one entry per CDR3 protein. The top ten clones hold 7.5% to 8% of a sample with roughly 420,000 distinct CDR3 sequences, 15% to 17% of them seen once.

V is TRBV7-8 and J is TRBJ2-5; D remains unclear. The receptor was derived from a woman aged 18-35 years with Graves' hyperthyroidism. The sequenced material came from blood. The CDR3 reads CASSLTAAETQYF. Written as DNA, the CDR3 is TGTGCCAGCAGCTTAACCGCGGCAGAGACCCAGTACTTC. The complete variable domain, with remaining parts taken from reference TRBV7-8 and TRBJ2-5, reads GAGVSQSPRYKVAKRGQDVALRCDPISGHVSLFWYQQALGQGPEFLTYFQNEAQLDKSGLPSDRFFAERPEGSVSTLKIQRTQQEDSAVYLCASSLTAAETQYFGPGTRLLVL.